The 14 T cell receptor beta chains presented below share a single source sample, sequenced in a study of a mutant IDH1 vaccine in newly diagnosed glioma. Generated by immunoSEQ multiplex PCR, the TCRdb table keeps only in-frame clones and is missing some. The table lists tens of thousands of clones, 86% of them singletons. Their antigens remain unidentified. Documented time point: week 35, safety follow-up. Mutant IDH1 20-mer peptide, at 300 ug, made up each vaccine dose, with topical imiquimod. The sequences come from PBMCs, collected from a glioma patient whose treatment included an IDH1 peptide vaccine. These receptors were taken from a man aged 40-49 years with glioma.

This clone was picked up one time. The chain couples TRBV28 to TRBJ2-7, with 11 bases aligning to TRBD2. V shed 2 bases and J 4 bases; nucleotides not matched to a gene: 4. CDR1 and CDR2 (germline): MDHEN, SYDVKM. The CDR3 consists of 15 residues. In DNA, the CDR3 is TGTGCCAGCAGTTTAGCTAGCGGGGGGACTTACGAGCAGTACTTC. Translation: CASSLASGGTYEQYF. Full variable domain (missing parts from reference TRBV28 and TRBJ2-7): DVKVTQSSRYLVKRTGEKVFLECVQDMDHENMFWYRQDPGLGLRLIYFSYDVKMKEKGDIPEGYSVSREKKERFSLILESASTNQTSMYLCASSLASGGTYEQYFGPGTRLTVT.

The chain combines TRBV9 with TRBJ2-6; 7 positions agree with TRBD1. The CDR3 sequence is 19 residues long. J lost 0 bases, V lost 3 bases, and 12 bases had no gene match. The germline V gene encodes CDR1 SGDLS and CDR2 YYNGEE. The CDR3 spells CASSESPGQKNSGANVLTF. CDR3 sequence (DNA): TGTGCCAGCAGCGAATCCCCGGGACAGAAAAACTCTGGGGCCAACGTCCTGACTTTC.

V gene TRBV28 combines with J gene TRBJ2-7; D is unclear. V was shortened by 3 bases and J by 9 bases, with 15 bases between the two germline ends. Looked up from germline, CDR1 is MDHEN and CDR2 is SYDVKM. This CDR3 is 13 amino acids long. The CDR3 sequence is CASSFSSRPGQYF. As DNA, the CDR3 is TGTGCCAGCAGTTTTTCCAGCCGGCCTGGGCAGTACTTC.

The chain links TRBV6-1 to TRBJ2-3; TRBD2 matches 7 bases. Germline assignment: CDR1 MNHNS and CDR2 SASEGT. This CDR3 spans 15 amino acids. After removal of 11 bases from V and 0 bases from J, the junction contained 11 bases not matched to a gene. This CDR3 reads CAVSTTSVSTDTQYF. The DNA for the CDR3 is TGTGCCGTCTCAACCACTAGCGTTAGCACAGATACGCAGTATTTT.

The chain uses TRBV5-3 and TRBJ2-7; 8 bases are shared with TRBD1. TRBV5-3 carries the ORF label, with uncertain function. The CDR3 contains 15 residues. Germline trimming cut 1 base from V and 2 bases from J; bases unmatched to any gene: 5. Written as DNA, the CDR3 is TGTGCCAGAAGCTTGTGTCAGGGGGCAACCTACGAGCAGTACTTC. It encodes CARSLCQGATYEQYF.

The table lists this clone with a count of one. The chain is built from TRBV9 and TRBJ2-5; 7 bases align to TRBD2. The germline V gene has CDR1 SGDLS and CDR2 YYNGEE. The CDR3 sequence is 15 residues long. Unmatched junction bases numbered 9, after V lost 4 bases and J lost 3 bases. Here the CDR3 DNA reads TGTGCCAGCAGCATAACGGGCGGGAGAGAAGAGACCCAGTACTTC. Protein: CASSITGGREETQYF.

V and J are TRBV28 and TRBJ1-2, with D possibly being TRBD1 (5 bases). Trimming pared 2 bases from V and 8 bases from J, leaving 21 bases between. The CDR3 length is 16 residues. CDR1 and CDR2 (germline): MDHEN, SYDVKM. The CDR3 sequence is CASSLPKTALSRGYTF. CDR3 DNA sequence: TGTGCCAGCAGTTTACCAAAGACAGCGCTGAGTAGGGGCTACACCTTC.

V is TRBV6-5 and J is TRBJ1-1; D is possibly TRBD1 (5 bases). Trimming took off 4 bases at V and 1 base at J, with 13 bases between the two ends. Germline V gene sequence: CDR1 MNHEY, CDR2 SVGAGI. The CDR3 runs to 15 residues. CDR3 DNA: TGTGCCAGCAGTTGGGAGGGGTTCCCGAACACTGAAGCTTTCTTT. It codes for CASSWEGFPNTEAFF.

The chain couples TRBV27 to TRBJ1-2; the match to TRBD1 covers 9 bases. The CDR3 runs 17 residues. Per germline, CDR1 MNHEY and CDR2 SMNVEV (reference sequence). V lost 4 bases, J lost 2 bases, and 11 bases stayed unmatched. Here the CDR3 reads CASSSQGQGTLNYGYTF. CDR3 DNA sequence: TGTGCCAGCAGTTCACAGGGACAGGGAACCCTAAACTATGGCTACACCTTC.

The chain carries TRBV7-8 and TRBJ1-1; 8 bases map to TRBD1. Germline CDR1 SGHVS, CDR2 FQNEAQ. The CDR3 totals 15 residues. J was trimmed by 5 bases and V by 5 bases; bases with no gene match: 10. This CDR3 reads CASSQEDREGTEAFF. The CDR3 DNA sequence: TGTGCCAGCAGCCAAGAGGACAGGGAGGGTACTGAAGCTTTCTTT.

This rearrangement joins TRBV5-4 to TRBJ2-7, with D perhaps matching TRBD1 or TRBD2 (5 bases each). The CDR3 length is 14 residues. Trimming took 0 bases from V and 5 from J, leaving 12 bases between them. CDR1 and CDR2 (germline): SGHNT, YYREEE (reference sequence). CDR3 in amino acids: CASSLDSGSNEQYF. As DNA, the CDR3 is TGTGCCAGCAGCTTGGATTCAGGGAGCAACGAGCAGTACTTC.

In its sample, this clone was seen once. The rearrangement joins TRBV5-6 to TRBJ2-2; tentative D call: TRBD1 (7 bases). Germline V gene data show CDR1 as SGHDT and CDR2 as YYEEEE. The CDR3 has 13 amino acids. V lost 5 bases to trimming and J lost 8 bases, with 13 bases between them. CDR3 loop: CASREGAKGELFF. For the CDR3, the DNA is TGTGCCAGCAGGGAGGGGGCAAAAGGGGAGCTGTTTTTT.

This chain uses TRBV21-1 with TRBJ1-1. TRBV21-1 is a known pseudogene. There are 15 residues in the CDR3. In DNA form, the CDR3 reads TGTGCCAGCAGCAAAAGGAGGGGCGGGGACACTGAAGCTTTCTTT. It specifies CASSKRRGGDTEAFF.

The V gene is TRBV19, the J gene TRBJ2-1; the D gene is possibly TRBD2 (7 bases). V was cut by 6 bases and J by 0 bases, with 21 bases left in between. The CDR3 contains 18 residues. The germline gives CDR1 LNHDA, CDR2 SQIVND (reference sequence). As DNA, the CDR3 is TGTGCCAGTAGAGGGGGGCTACTAGCGCGGAGCTCCTACAATGAGCAGTTCTTC. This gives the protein CASRGGLLARSSYNEQFF.